A selection of T cell receptor beta chains follows, all from one sample in a study of CD8 T cells in Susac syndrome. Each CDR3 protein gets one entry after TCRdb re-called the immunoSEQ multiplex PCR reads with MiXCR. Among about 280,000 distinct CDR3 sequences, around 84% were seen once, and the ten largest hold approximately 0.11%. The source material was CD8+ T cells from PBMCs. These receptors all come from a human donor with multiple sclerosis. Both conserved end residues are part of each CDR3. A D gene is named only where the DNA matches it firmly. Size is stated for part of the rows, as once, few or many counts, or as a class when the clone is expanded.

TRBJ2-1	TRBV27	12	few	.	CASSPQGGGQFF	TGTGCCAGCAGTCCCCAGGGGGGAGGGCAGTTCTTC
TRBJ2-1	TRBV2	19	once	.	CASIRRAEDKGHSYNEQFF	TGTGCCAGCATTAGGCGGGCCGAGGACAAGGGCCACTCCTACAATGAGCAGTTCTTC
TRBJ1-2	TRBV27	12	.	.	CASSSPKGGYTF	TGTGCCAGCAGTTCTCCTAAAGGCGGCTACACCTTC
TRBJ2-7	TRBV27	14	.	TRBD1	CASTEGAQGHEQYF	TGTGCCAGCACCGAGGGGGCACAGGGCCACGAGCAGTACTTC
TRBJ1-5	TRBV12-3/TRBV12-4	14	once	.	CASTPTDSNQPQHF	TGTGCCAGCACCCCAACGGATAGCAATCAGCCCCAGCATTTT
TRBJ2-1	TRBV27	15	.	TRBD1	CASTVSGTAYNEQFF	TGTGCCAGCACCGTATCCGGGACAGCATACAATGAGCAGTTCTTC
TRBJ2-7	TRBV7-9	16	.	.	CASSLRQSPESYEQYF	TGTGCCAGCAGCTTAAGACAGTCCCCAGAAAGCTACGAGCAGTACTTC
TRBJ1-1	TRBV12-3/TRBV12-4	12	.	TRBD1	CASSGGPTEAFF	TGTGCCAGTTCAGGGGGACCCACTGAAGCTTTCTTT
TRBJ2-1	TRBV9	14	.	TRBD2	CASSATSGRNEQFF	TGTGCCAGCAGCGCGACTAGCGGGAGAAATGAGCAGTTCTTC
TRBJ2-3	TRBV5-1	14	.	TRBD1	CASSSWTGPDTQYF	TGCGCCAGCAGCTCATGGACAGGCCCAGATACGCAGTATTTT
TRBJ2-2	TRBV28	17	.	TRBD1	CASSLPGGQGAGGELFF	TGTGCCAGCAGTTTACCTGGGGGACAGGGGGCAGGCGGGGAGCTGTTTTTT
TRBJ1-3	TRBV24-1	10	few	.	CATIPNTIYF	TGTGCCACCATCCCAAACACCATATATTTT
TRBJ1-1	TRBV19	17	once	.	CASSSRTQGPLNTEAFF	TGTGCCAGTAGTTCTAGGACGCAGGGCCCCCTGAACACTGAAGCTTTCTTT
TRBJ2-1	TRBV27	15	.	TRBD2	CASSSPSGPYNEQFF	TGTGCCAGCAGTTCCCCTAGCGGTCCTTACAATGAGCAGTTCTTC
TRBJ2-1	TRBV6-5	16	.	TRBD2	CASSYLGLAGVNEQFF	TGTGCCAGCAGTTACTTGGGACTAGCGGGAGTGAATGAGCAGTTCTTC
TRBJ2-1	TRBV11-2	15	.	.	CASSLGDGSYNEQFF	TGTGCCAGCAGCTTAGGAGATGGATCCTACAATGAGCAGTTCTTC
TRBJ1-2	TRBV9	14	.	TRBD1	CASSPRDSLYGYTF	TGTGCCAGCAGCCCTAGGGACAGCCTCTATGGCTACACCTTC
TRBJ2-1	TRBV9	15	.	.	CASSEIDSAYNEQFF	TGTGCCAGCAGCGAAATAGATAGTGCCTACAATGAGCAGTTCTTC
TRBJ1-2	TRBV29-1	14	.	TRBD1	CSVELARGQYGYTF	TGCAGCGTTGAACTGGCCAGGGGGCAATATGGCTACACCTTC
TRBJ2-1	TRBV28	12	.	.	CASSVFASSQFF	TGTGCCAGCAGCGTTTTTGCTAGCTCGCAGTTCTTC
TRBJ2-3	TRBV6-1	15	.	.	CASSGGRGYTDTQYF	TGTGCCAGCAGTGGAGGGAGAGGGTATACCGATACGCAGTATTTT
TRBJ2-2	TRBV10-3	12	.	.	CAIGQGLGELFF	TGTGCCATCGGGCAGGGGCTGGGGGAGCTGTTTTTT
TRBJ2-1	TRBV5-4	13	.	TRBD1	CASGTGDYNEQFF	TGTGCCAGCGGGACAGGCGATTACAATGAGCAGTTCTTC
TRBJ2-1	TRBV10-3	18	.	TRBD2	CAISAASKSGRKDNEQFF	TGTGCCATCAGTGCGGCATCGAAAAGCGGGAGGAAGGACAATGAGCAGTTCTTC
TRBJ2-1	TRBV12-3/TRBV12-4	16	.	TRBD2	CASTGGLGRGYNEQFF	TGTGCCAGCACGGGGGGTTTGGGTAGAGGATACAATGAGCAGTTCTTC
TRBJ1-6	TRBV7-9	16	.	.	CASSRGSTGEGSPLHF	TGTGCCAGCAGCCGAGGCTCGACGGGGGAAGGATCACCCCTCCACTTT
TRBJ2-3	TRBV28	16	.	.	CASSWGREWRTDTQYF	TGTGCCAGCTCCTGGGGGCGGGAGTGGAGGACAGATACGCAGTATTTT
TRBJ2-7	TRBV5-4	13	few	.	CASSHGSHYEQYF	TGTGCCAGCAGCCACGGGTCCCACTACGAGCAGTACTTC
TRBJ2-2	TRBV19	13	.	.	CASSDVRTGELFF	TGTGCCAGTAGTGACGTAAGGACCGGGGAGCTGTTTTTT
TRBJ2-2	TRBV28	15	.	.	CASSPLDERAGELFF	TGTGCCAGCAGTCCCCTGGACGAGAGAGCCGGGGAGCTGTTTTTT
TRBJ1-4	TRBV5-6	17	once	TRBD1	CASSLGGRIMANEKLFF	TGTGCCAGCAGCTTAGGGGGCCGGATAATGGCTAATGAAAAACTGTTTTTT
TRBJ1-2	TRBV13	17	.	.	CASSSVVGGDKDYGYTF	TGTGCCAGCAGCTCGGTCGTGGGTGGAGATAAAGACTATGGCTACACCTTC
TRBJ2-3	TRBV5-7	16	.	TRBD2	CASSPGTSGNTDTQYF	TGTGCCAGCAGCCCCGGGACTAGCGGGAACACAGATACGCAGTATTTT
TRBJ2-1	TRBV27	16	once	TRBD2	CASSNAGGGRGNEQFF	TGTGCCAGCAGTAACGCGGGAGGGGGACGGGGGAATGAGCAGTTCTTC
TRBJ2-7	TRBV27	14	many	TRBD2	CASSSGTSGYEQYF	TGTGCCAGCAGCTCCGGGACTAGCGGCTACGAGCAGTACTTC
TRBJ1-5	TRBV9	15	once	.	CASSKGIDRNQPQHF	TGTGCCAGCAGCAAGGGAATTGATCGCAATCAGCCCCAGCATTTT
TRBJ2-3	TRBV10-3	15	once	.	CAISGVAEGTDTQYF	TGTGCCATCAGTGGAGTAGCGGAGGGCACAGATACGCAGTATTTT
TRBJ1-2	TRBV19	15	.	TRBD1	CASREDRETNYGYTF	TGTGCCAGTAGAGAAGACAGGGAGACTAACTATGGCTACACCTTC
TRBJ1-3	TRBV6-5	16	.	.	CASSYDGQATGNTIYF	TGTGCCAGCAGTTACGACGGGCAGGCTACTGGAAACACCATATATTTT
TRBJ2-5	TRBV2	13	.	TRBD2	CASLGGYQETQYF	TGTGCCAGCCTCGGGGGGTACCAAGAGACCCAGTACTTC
TRBJ2-2	TRBV11-2	17	.	.	CASSLPLGQGKFGELFF	TGTGCCAGCAGCCTACCCTTGGGGCAGGGAAAATTCGGGGAGCTGTTTTTT
TRBJ2-7	TRBV11-2	20	once	TRBD2	CASSSVGLAGPLGNYYEQYF	TGTGCCAGCAGCTCCGTCGGGCTAGCGGGACCCCTGGGCAACTACTACGAGCAGTACTTC
TRBJ2-2	TRBV27	12	.	.	CASSESGRELFF	TGTGCCAGCAGTGAATCAGGCCGGGAGCTGTTTTTT
TRBJ1-5	TRBV27	14	few	.	CASSSLGSNQPQHF	TGTGCCAGCAGTTCTCTAGGGAGCAATCAGCCCCAGCATTTT
TRBJ1-1	TRBV6-5	15	.	TRBD1	CASSYSGGRGTEAFF	TGTGCCAGCAGTTACTCAGGGGGCAGGGGCACTGAAGCTTTCTTT
TRBJ2-7	TRBV28	15	.	TRBD2	CASRFQRDYGYEQYF	TGTGCCAGCAGATTTCAGAGGGACTACGGGTACGAGCAGTACTTC
TRBJ2-1	TRBV28	15	few	TRBD2	CASSLLGTTNNEQFF	TGTGCCAGCAGTTTATTGGGGACTACCAACAATGAGCAGTTCTTC
TRBJ2-3	TRBV7-8	17	.	TRBD1	CASSLGGDSPPTDTQYF	TGTGCCAGCAGCTTAGGAGGGGACAGTCCTCCCACAGATACGCAGTATTTT
TRBJ2-1	TRBV9	15	.	TRBD2	CASSFSGRGGNEQFF	TGTGCCAGCAGCTTTAGCGGACGCGGGGGCAATGAGCAGTTCTTC
TRBJ2-7	TRBV5-1	15	once	TRBD2	CASSWGTSGRGEQYF	TGCGCCAGCAGCTGGGGGACTAGCGGGAGAGGTGAGCAGTACTTC
TRBJ2-2	TRBV9	15	.	.	CASSVYQGNTGELFF	TGTGCCAGCAGCGTTTATCAGGGGAACACCGGGGAGCTGTTTTTT
TRBJ1-2	TRBV30	10	.	.	CAWSEGEYTF	TGTGCCTGGAGTGAGGGTGAATACACCTTC
TRBJ2-5	TRBV9	18	.	TRBD2	CASSVGLAGAGLQETQYF	TGTGCCAGCAGCGTAGGGCTAGCGGGAGCCGGGTTGCAAGAGACCCAGTACTTC
TRBJ1-2	TRBV20-1	16	.	TRBD1	CSARDPGTGAHYGYTF	TGCAGTGCTAGGGACCCCGGGACAGGGGCCCACTATGGCTACACCTTC
TRBJ2-5	TRBV6-5	14	.	.	CASSYGGAGETQYF	TGTGCCAGCAGTTACGGTGGGGCCGGGGAGACCCAGTACTTC
TRBJ2-1	TRBV6-6	13	.	.	CASSYGRRNEQFF	TGTGCCAGCAGTTACGGTAGGAGGAATGAGCAGTTCTTC
TRBJ2-2	TRBV30	14	.	TRBD2	CAWRIAGGTGELFF	TGTGCCTGGAGAATAGCGGGGGGCACCGGGGAGCTGTTTTTT
TRBJ1-2	TRBV12-5	15	.	.	CASGSTPAGPHGYTF	TGTGCTAGTGGTTCCACCCCGGCAGGGCCTCATGGCTACACCTTC